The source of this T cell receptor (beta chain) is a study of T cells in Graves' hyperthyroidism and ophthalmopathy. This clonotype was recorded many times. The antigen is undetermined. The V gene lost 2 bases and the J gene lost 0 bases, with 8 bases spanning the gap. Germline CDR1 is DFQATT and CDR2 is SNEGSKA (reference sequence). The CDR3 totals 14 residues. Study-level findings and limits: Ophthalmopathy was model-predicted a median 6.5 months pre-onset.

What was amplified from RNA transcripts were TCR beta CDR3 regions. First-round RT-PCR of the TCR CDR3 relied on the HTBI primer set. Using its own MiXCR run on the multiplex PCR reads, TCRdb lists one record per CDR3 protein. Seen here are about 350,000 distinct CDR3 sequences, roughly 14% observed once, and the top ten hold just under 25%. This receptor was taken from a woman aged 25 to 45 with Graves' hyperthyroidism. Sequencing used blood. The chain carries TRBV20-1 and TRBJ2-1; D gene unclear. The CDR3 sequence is CSARHYRSYNEQFF. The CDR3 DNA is TGCAGTGCTAGACATTATCGCTCCTACAATGAGCAGTTCTTC.